The source of this T cell receptor beta chain is a study of T-cell memory formation after mild COVID-19. Points from the study as a whole: Mostly located in CM and EM were contracting CD4+ clones, with contracting CD8+ clones located in EMRA. Pre-infection memory contained some responding clones, which suggested that cross-reactive memory had joined.

Concerning this clonotype itself: Antigen: not known.

TCRdb reanalysed the 5' RACE reads using MiXCR and keeps one entry per CDR3 protein. The sample consists of about 55,000 distinct CDR3 sequences, 8% to 9.5% of them appearing once. After removal of 4 bases from V and 5 bases from J, the junction contained 8 bases not matched to a gene. Germline V gene data show CDR1 as LGHNA and CDR2 as YNFKEQ. The CDR3 sequence is 16 residues long. The TCR comes from a man aged 18 to 30 who had mild COVID-19 (a few samples of this study predate the infection). Cell type and time point are not known. The chain links TRBV4-2 to TRBJ2-2, with TRBD2 matching 9 bases. The sample consisted of PBMCs or a T cell subset sorted from them (not recorded which). CDR3 amino acids: CASSPTAGGRTGELFF. The CDR3 bases are TGTGCCAGCAGCCCCACCGCGGGGGGGCGAACCGGGGAGCTGTTTTTT.